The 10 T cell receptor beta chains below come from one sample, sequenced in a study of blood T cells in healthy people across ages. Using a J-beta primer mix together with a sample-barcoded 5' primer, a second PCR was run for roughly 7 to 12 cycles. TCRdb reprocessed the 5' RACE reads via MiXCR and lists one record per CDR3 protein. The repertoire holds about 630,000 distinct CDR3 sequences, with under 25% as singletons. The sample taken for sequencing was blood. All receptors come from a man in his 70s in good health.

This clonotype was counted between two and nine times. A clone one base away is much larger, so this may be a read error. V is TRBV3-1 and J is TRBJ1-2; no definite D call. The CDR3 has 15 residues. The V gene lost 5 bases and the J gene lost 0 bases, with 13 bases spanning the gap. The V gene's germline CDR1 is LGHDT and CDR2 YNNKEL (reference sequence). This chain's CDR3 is CASSYGIGPNYGYTF. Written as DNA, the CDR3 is TGTGCCAGCAGCTATGGGATAGGGCCTAACTATGGCTACACCTTC.

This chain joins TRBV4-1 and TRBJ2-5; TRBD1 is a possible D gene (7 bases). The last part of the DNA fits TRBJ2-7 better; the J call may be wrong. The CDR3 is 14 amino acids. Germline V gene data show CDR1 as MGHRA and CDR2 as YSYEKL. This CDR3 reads CASSQRDRSYEQYF. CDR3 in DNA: TGCGCCAGCAGCCAGCGGGACAGAAGCTACGAGCAGTACTTC.

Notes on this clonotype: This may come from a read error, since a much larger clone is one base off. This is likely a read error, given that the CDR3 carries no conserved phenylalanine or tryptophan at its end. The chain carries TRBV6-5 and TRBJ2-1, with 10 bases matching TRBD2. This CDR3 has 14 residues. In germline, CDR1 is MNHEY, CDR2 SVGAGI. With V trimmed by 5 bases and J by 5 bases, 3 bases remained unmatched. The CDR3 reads CASSNLAGDNEQFL. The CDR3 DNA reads TGTGCCAGCAGTAATCTAGCGGGGGACAATGAGCAGTTCCTC.

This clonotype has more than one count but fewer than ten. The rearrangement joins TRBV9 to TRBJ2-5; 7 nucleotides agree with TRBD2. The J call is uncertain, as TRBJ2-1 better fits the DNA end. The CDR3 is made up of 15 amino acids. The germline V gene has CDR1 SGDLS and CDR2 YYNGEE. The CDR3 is CASSVEASGLVEQFF. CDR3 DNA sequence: TGTGCCAGCAGCGTAGAGGCTAGCGGTCTGGTTGAGCAGTTCTTC.

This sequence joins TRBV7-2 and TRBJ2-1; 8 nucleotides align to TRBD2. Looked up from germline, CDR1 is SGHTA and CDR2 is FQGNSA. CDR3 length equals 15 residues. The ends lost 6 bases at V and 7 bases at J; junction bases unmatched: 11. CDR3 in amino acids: CASSTGTRVGNEQFF. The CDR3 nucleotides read TGTGCCAGCAGTACCGGGACTAGGGTGGGTAATGAGCAGTTCTTC.

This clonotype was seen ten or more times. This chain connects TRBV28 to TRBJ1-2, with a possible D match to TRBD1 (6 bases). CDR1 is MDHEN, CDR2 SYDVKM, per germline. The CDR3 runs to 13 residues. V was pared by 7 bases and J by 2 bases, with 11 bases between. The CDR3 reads CASTGQQNYGYTF. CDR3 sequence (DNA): TGTGCCAGCACCGGACAGCAAAACTATGGCTACACCTTC.

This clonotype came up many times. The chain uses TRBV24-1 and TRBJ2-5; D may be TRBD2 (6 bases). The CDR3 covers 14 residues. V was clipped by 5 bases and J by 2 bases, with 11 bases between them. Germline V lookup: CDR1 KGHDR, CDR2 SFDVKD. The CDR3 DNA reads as TGTGCCACCAGTGCCGGCGGGGTACAAGAGACCCAGTACTTC. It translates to CATSAGGVQETQYF.

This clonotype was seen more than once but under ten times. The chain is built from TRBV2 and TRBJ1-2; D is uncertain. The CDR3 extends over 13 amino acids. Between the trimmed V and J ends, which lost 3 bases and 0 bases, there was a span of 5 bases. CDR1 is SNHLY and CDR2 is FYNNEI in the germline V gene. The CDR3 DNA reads TGTGCCAGCAGTGAGATCGCTAACTATGGCTACACCTTC. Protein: CASSEIANYGYTF. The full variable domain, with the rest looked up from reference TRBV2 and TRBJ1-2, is EPEVTQTPSHQVTQMGQEVILRCVPISNHLYFYWYRQILGQKVEFLVSFYNNEISEKSEIFDDQFSVERPDGSNFTLKIRSTKLEDSAMYFCASSEIANYGYTFGSGTRLTVV.

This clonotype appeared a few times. The CDR3 spells CASRAGPRRSQPQHF. The CDR3 DNA reads TGTGCCAGCAGGGCGGGCCCCAGGCGGAGTCAGCCCCAGCATTTT. The chain recombines TRBV6-1 with TRBJ1-5; D gene uncertain. V lost 6 bases to trimming and J lost 6 bases, with 18 bases between them. The CDR3 consists of 15 residues. Looked up from germline, CDR1 is MNHNS and CDR2 is SASEGT.

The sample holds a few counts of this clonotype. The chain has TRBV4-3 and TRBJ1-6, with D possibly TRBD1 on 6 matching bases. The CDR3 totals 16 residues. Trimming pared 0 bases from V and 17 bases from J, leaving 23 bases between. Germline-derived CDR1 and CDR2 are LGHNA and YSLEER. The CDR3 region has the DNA TGCGCCAGCAGCCAAGACCGCGAAGTCGGTAGGGGGGGCATCCACTTT. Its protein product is CASSQDREVGRGGIHF.